The following is a T cell receptor beta chain sequence with its context. Original methodology: The assay estimated nucleated cells by amplifying reference gene primers. Method: immunoSEQ multiplex PCR; TCRdb's copy keeps in-frame clones and lacks some. That table supplies the V and J calls and clone size; D and trimming were determined from the DNA. The sample has 400,000 to 450,000 clones; around 87% are singletons. The V gene's germline CDR1 is SNHLY and CDR2 FYNNEI. The CDR3 is 14 amino acids. V lost 7 bases, J lost 3 bases, and 5 bases stayed unmatched. The data originate from a study of blood T cell repertoires in COVID-19. Study at large: Both acute and convalescent COVID-19 samples were obtained from the United States, Italy and Spain.

Participants' own reports of clinical history determined their cohort assignment. The sample consisted of PBMCs or T cells enriched from blood (not recorded which). J is TRBJ1-3 and V is TRBV2, with TRBD1 identical over 8 bases. This sequence originates from a man aged 30 to 45 who had recovered from COVID-19. The CDR3 loop is CASKTGGSGNTIYF. CDR3 nucleotides: TGTGCCAGCAAAACAGGGGGAAGTGGAAACACCATATATTTT.